Below are 29 T cell receptor beta chains sequenced from a single sample in a study of shared clonotypes between healthy human individuals. Assay used: immunoSEQ multiplex PCR; TCRdb lists only in-frame clones, some missing. The top ten clones hold less than 1.5% of a sample with about 2 million clones, about 94% of them seen once. The naive CD8 population came from CD45RO-negative cells selected for CCR7, without terminally differentiated effector memory CD45RA+ cells. The sample consisted of naive CD8+ T cells sorted from blood. The receptor source for this set is a man in his late teens or twenties in good health.

The rearrangement links TRBV19 to TRBJ2-7; D gene uncertain. Germline V lookup: CDR1 LNHDA, CDR2 SQIVND (reference sequence). The V end was cut by 0 bases, the J end by 5 bases, with 2 bases between. The length of the CDR3 is 11 residues. The CDR3 here is CASSIDHEQYF. The CDR3, as DNA: TGTGCCAGTAGTATAGACCACGAGCAGTACTTC.

This clone appeared once. The V gene is TRBV7-3, the J gene TRBJ2-5; 8 bases are shared with TRBD2. With V trimmed by 0 bases and J by 5 bases, 5 bases remained unmatched. Germline CDR1 is SGHTA and CDR2 is FQGTGA. This CDR3 has 15 residues. CDR3: CASSLTGTSWETQYF. The CDR3 DNA reads TGTGCCAGCAGCTTAACCGGGACTAGTTGGGAGACCCAGTACTTC.

V and J are TRBV4-1 and TRBJ1-6, with 10 bases matching TRBD1. Germline V lookup: CDR1 MGHRA, CDR2 YSYEKL. V was pared by 3 bases and J by 10 bases, with 9 bases of the junction left unmatched. This CDR3 region has 16 residues. This CDR3 reads CASSQESGQGFSPLHF. CDR3 in DNA: TGCGCCAGCAGCCAGGAATCGGGACAGGGGTTCTCACCCCTCCACTTT.

The rearrangement joins TRBV10-3 to TRBJ2-1; a weak D match, TRBD2 (7 bases). The CDR3 runs 15 residues. Germline V gives CDR1 ENHRY, CDR2 SYGVKD. V shed 4 bases and J shed 2 bases, with 12 bases lying between them. CDR3 DNA sequence: TGTGCCATCAGTGTTGGGGGGGGCACCTACAATGAGCAGTTCTTC. Translated, it gives CAISVGGGTYNEQFF.

Here the CDR3 reads CASSIRGGGVHEQYF. In nucleotides, the CDR3 is TGTGCCAGCAGTATCCGTGGCGGGGGGGTCCACGAGCAGTACTTC. The chain employs TRBV6-5 and TRBJ2-7, with TRBD2 matching 9 bases. Germline CDR1 and CDR2: MNHEY and SVGAGI. CDR3 length: 15 residues. The junction had 10 bases not matched to a gene; V was cut back by 5 bases and J by 5 bases.

The rearrangement joins TRBV7-9 to TRBJ2-1, with TRBD1 matching over 9 bases. J was trimmed by 1 base and V by 5 bases; bases with no gene match: 3. The CDR3 consists of 15 residues. Germline-derived CDR1 and CDR2 are SEHNR and FQNEAQ (reference sequence). CDR3 sequence reads: CASSRGTGSYNEQFF. Here the CDR3 DNA reads TGTGCCAGCAGCCGCGGGACAGGGTCCTACAATGAGCAGTTCTTC.

V is TRBV11-3 and J is TRBJ2-7, with D perhaps given as TRBD1 or TRBD2 (6 bases each). There are 20 residues in the CDR3. Trimming pared 3 bases from V and 2 bases from J, leaving 29 bases between. Germline CDR1 SGHNT, CDR2 YENEEA. CDR3 nucleotides: TGTGCCAGCAGCTTCAATTGGAGGGGGACACCACCCATGGGCCCCTACGAGCAGTACTTC. Its translation is CASSFNWRGTPPMGPYEQYF.

This rearrangement joins TRBV5-6 to TRBJ1-2; TRBD1 agrees at 9 bases. This CDR3 contains 16 residues. The germline V gene encodes CDR1 SGHDT and CDR2 YYEEEE. Trimming took 4 bases from V and 6 from J; bases not matched to a gene: 13. The CDR3 is CASSAEDRGFLNGYTF. The CDR3 coding sequence is TGTGCCAGCAGCGCGGAGGACAGGGGATTCCTGAATGGCTACACCTTC.

The V and J genes are TRBV2 and TRBJ2-5, with 9 bases aligning to TRBD2. The CDR3 consists of 16 residues. The trim removed 5 bases at V and 3 bases at J, leaving 10 bases unmatched. Germline V gene sequence: CDR1 SNHLY, CDR2 FYNNEI. This CDR3 reads CASSLNRIAGEETQYF. DNA of the CDR3: TGTGCCAGCAGTCTTAATAGGATAGCGGGGGAAGAGACCCAGTACTTC.

The V call is TRBV11-2, the J call TRBJ2-7, with a weak D call TRBD2 (7 bases). Germline CDR1 and CDR2: SGHAT and FQNNGV. There are 13 residues in the CDR3. Trimming pared 4 bases from V and 7 bases from J, leaving 14 bases between. The CDR3: CASSSGGQWEQYF. The CDR3 coding sequence is TGTGCCAGCAGCTCCGGGGGGCAGTGGGAGCAGTACTTC.

J is TRBJ2-1 and V is TRBV9; 7 bases match TRBD1. The CDR3 totals 13 residues. After removal of 0 bases from V and 12 bases from J, the junction contained 6 bases not matched to a gene. In germline, CDR1 is SGDLS, CDR2 YYNGEE. DNA of the CDR3: TGTGCCAGCAGCGTAGGACAGGGTTCGGTGCAGTTCTTC. Protein sequence: CASSVGQGSVQFF. Variable domain in full (rest from reference TRBV9 and TRBJ2-1): DSGVTQTPKHLITATGQRVTLRCSPRSGDLSVYWYQQSLDQGLQFLIQYYNGEERAKGNILERFSAQQFPDLHSELNLSSLELGDSALYFCASSVGQGSVQFFGPGTRLTVL.

CDR3 in amino acids: CAAGLAGDYEQYF. Written as DNA, the CDR3 is TGCGCAGCAGGACTAGCGGGGGACTACGAGCAGTACTTC. J is TRBJ2-7 and V is TRBV5-1; 13 nucleotides match TRBD2. Germline-derived CDR1 and CDR2 are SGHRS and YFSETQ. The CDR3 has 13 residues.

V and J are TRBV12-5 and TRBJ2-7; D perhaps matches TRBD1 (5 bases). Germline V lookup: CDR1 LGHNT, CDR2 FRNRAP. CDR3 size: 14 residues. V lost 1 base and J lost 5, with 12 bases in between. CDR3 residues: CASGLGPGLNEQYF. For the CDR3, the DNA is TGTGCTAGTGGTTTGGGTCCAGGGTTAAACGAGCAGTACTTC. Full variable domain (missing parts from reference TRBV12-5 and TRBJ2-7): DARVTQTPRHKVTEMGQEVTMRCQPILGHNTVFWYRQTMMQGLELLAYFRNRAPLDDSGMPKDRFSAEMPDATLATLKIQPSEPRDSAVYFCASGLGPGLNEQYFGPGTRLTVT.

This chain uses TRBV7-9 with TRBJ2-6; 9 bases fit TRBD2. The CDR3 contains 18 residues. Per germline, CDR1 SEHNR and CDR2 FQNEAQ (reference sequence). The junction had 8 bases not matched to a gene; V was cut back by 1 base and J by 4 bases. The DNA of the CDR3 is TGTGCCAGCAGCTTAGTGCGGGAGGGAAGGTCCGGGGCCAACGTCCTGACTTTC. It yields the protein CASSLVREGRSGANVLTF.

The chain employs TRBV28 and TRBJ2-7; D is perhaps TRBD2 (5 bases). Trimming took off 2 bases at V and 2 bases at J, with 13 bases between the two ends. The CDR3 spans 15 residues. Germline values: CDR1 MDHEN, CDR2 SYDVKM. CDR3 loop: CASSLEGRLTYEQYF. The CDR3 DNA is TGTGCCAGCAGTTTAGAGGGCAGGCTTACCTACGAGCAGTACTTC.

This chain uses TRBV14 with TRBJ2-1, with D perhaps TRBD2 (5 bases). The CDR3 spans 15 residues. Between the trimmed V and J ends, which lost 4 bases and 0 bases, there was a span of 10 bases. Germline values: CDR1 SGHDN, CDR2 FVKESK. CDR3 in DNA: TGTGCCAGCAGCCCGGGATTAAGCTCCTACAATGAGCAGTTCTTC. This sequence encodes CASSPGLSSYNEQFF.

The chain carries TRBV5-6 and TRBJ2-3; 12 positions agree with TRBD2. CDR3 length: 16 amino acids. Germline V lookup: CDR1 SGHDT, CDR2 YYEEEE. After removal of 1 base from V and 4 bases from J, the junction contained 4 bases not matched to a gene. CDR3 nucleotides: TGTGCCAGCAGCTTGCTAGCGGGAGGGCCCCCAGATACGCAGTATTTT. This gives the protein CASSLLAGGPPDTQYF.

This clone was recorded a few times. J is TRBJ1-1 and V is TRBV2; TRBD1 matches 8 bases. This CDR3 is 14 amino acids long. Germline V CDR1 and CDR2: SNHLY, FYNNEI. Germline trimming cut 3 bases from V and 6 bases from J; bases unmatched to any gene: 6. The CDR3 region is CASSDWTGSPEAFF. The CDR3 nucleotides read TGTGCCAGCAGTGACTGGACAGGGAGCCCTGAAGCTTTCTTT.

The gene calls are TRBV6-5 and TRBJ2-1, with TRBD2 matching over 12 bases. The CDR3 runs to 15 residues. The ends lost 5 bases at V and 9 bases at J; junction bases unmatched: 8. In germline, CDR1 is MNHEY, CDR2 SVGAGI. The CDR3 spells CASSPSGRAEGEQFF. Written as DNA, the CDR3 is TGTGCCAGCAGTCCTAGCGGGAGGGCCGAGGGTGAGCAGTTCTTC.

This clone was observed a few times. The J gene is TRBJ1-2, the V gene TRBV2, with unresolved D. The CDR3 covers 12 residues. Germline V CDR1 and CDR2: SNHLY, FYNNEI. The V end lost 7 bases, the J end lost 3 bases, and 9 bases lay between the germline ends. The CDR3 spells CASMQEDYGYTF. CDR3 bases: TGTGCCAGCATGCAGGAAGACTATGGCTACACCTTC.

The V and J genes are TRBV6-1 and TRBJ2-1; D is uncertain. Between the trimmed V and J ends, which lost 2 bases and 4 bases, there was a span of 15 bases. The CDR3 loop spans 16 amino acids. Germline V CDR1 and CDR2: MNHNS, SASEGT. CDR3 bases: TGTGCCAGCAGTGAAATAGATAGGCTCTCGTACAATGAGCAGTTCTTC. Protein product: CASSEIDRLSYNEQFF.

The gene calls are TRBV2 and TRBJ2-1, with 9 bases matching TRBD1. This CDR3 region has 15 residues. The ends lost 1 base at V and 7 bases at J; junction bases unmatched: 5. Germline V gives CDR1 SNHLY, CDR2 FYNNEI. CDR3 DNA sequence: TGTGCCAGCAGTGAAGTATGGGACAGGGAGAATGAGCAGTTCTTC. Amino acid sequence: CASSEVWDRENEQFF.

This chain joins TRBV11-3 and TRBJ1-1, with D hard to call. V was cut by 5 bases and J by 3 bases, with 10 bases left in between. Germline V gene data show CDR1 as SGHNT and CDR2 as YENEEA. The CDR3 sequence is 13 residues long. The CDR3: CASSRGWDTEAFF. CDR3 DNA: TGTGCCAGCAGCAGAGGGTGGGACACTGAAGCTTTCTTT.

This clone was recorded once. The chain employs TRBV27 and TRBJ1-5; D is perhaps TRBD1 (6 bases). The CDR3 is 14 amino acids. Trimming shortened V by 6 bases and J by 7 bases, and 16 bases separated the two germline ends. Germline assignment: CDR1 MNHEY and CDR2 SMNVEV (reference sequence). Written as DNA, the CDR3 is TGTGCCAGCAGAATACAGGGAGATGTCCAGCCCCAGCATTTT. Its protein is CASRIQGDVQPQHF.

The chain carries TRBV28 and TRBJ2-7, with D perhaps TRBD2 (6 bases). CDR1 is MDHEN, CDR2 SYDVKM, per germline. V lost 3 bases and J 3 bases, leaving 12 bases between the germline ends. CDR3 length: 14 amino acids. The CDR3 region is CASSLTGLSYEQYF. DNA of the CDR3: TGTGCCAGCAGTTTGACGGGACTCAGCTACGAGCAGTACTTC.

CDR3 protein: CASSEDPQLVAGDNEQFF. In DNA, the CDR3 is TGTGCCAGCAGTGAGGACCCGCAGTTGGTGGCAGGGGACAATGAGCAGTTCTTC. This chain uses TRBV6-1 with TRBJ2-1, with D possibly being TRBD1 (6 bases). CDR3 length: 18 amino acids. V shed 3 bases and J shed 5 bases, with 23 bases lying between them. CDR1 is MNHNS, CDR2 SASEGT, per germline.

In its sample, this clone was seen once. The chain couples TRBV27 to TRBJ2-1, with D possibly TRBD2 on 6 matching bases. This CDR3 comprises 14 residues. Trimming took off 7 bases at V and 0 bases at J, with 10 bases between the two ends. Germline lookup yields CDR1 MNHEY and CDR2 SMNVEV (reference sequence). The CDR3 region has the DNA TGTGCCAGCAACCCGACTAGCTCCTACAATGAGCAGTTCTTC. The encoded protein is CASNPTSSYNEQFF.

The rearrangement joins TRBV13 to TRBJ2-1; the D gene is possibly TRBD1 (7 bases). The germline V gene has CDR1 PRHDT and CDR2 FYEKMQ (reference sequence). This CDR3 region has 15 residues. V lost 5 bases, J lost 3 bases, and 14 bases lay in between. The CDR3 DNA reads as TGTGCCAGCAGCAAGCAGGGGGGCCGCTACAATGAGCAGTTCTTC. Its protein is CASSKQGGRYNEQFF.

This chain connects TRBV6-5 to TRBJ1-2; 7 bases align to TRBD1. This CDR3 region has 13 residues. Germline CDR1 and CDR2: MNHEY and SVGAGI. The V gene end was trimmed by 4 bases and the J gene end by 6 bases; junction bases not matched to a gene: 5. DNA for the CDR3: TGTGCCAGCAGTTTTACAGGGGCGGATGGCTACACCTTC. The encoded protein is CASSFTGADGYTF.